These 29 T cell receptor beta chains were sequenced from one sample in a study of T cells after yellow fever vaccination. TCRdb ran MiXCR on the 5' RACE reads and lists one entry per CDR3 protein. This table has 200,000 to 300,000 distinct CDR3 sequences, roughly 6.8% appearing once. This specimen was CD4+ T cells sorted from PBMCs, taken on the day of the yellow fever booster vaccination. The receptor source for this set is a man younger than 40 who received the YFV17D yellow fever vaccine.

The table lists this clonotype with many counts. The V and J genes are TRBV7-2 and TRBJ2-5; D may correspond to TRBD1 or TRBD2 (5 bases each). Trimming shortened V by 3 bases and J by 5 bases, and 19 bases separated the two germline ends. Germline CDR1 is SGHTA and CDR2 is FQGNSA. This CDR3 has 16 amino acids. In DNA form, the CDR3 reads TGTGCCAGCAGCTTCACCCCCTGGGGGTTAGGGGAGACCCAGTACTTC. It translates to CASSFTPWGLGETQYF.

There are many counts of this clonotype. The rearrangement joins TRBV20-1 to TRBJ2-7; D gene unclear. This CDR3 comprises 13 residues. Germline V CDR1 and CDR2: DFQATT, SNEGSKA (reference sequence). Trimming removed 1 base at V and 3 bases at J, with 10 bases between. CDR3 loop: CSARVGRDYEQYF. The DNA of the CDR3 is TGCAGTGCTAGAGTTGGTAGGGACTACGAGCAGTACTTC.

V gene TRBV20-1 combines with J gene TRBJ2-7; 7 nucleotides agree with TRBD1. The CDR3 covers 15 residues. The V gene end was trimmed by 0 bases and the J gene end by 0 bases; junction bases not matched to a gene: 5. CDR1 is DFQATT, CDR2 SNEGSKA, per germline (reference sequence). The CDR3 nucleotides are TGCAGTGCTAGAGATTCGACAGGGCGCTCCTACGAGCAGTACTTC. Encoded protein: CSARDSTGRSYEQYF.

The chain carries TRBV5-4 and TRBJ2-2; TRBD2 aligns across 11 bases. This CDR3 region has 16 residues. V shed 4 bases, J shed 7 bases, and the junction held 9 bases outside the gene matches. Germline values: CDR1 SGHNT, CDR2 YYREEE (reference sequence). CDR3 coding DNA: TGTGCCAGCAGCGCAACTAGCGGGAGTACACGCGGGGAGCTGTTTTTT. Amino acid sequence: CASSATSGSTRGELFF. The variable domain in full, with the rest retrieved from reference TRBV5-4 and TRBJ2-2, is ETGVTQSPTHLIKTRGQQVTLRCSSQSGHNTVSWYQQALGQGPQFIFQYYREEENGRGNFPPRFSGLQFPNYSSELNVNALELDDSALYLCASSATSGSTRGELFFGEGSRLTVL.

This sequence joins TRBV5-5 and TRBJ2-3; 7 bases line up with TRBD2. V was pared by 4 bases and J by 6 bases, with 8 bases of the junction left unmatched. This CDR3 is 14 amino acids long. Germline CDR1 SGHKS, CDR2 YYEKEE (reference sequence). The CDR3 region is CASSRDYHSDTQYF. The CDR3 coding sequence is TGTGCCAGCAGCCGGGACTACCATTCCGATACGCAGTATTTT.

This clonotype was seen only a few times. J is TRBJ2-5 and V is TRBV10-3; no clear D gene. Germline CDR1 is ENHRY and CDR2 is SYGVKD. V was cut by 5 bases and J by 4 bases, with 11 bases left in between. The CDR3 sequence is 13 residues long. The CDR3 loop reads CAISRTELETQYF. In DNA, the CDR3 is TGTGCCATCAGTAGGACCGAGCTAGAGACCCAGTACTTC.

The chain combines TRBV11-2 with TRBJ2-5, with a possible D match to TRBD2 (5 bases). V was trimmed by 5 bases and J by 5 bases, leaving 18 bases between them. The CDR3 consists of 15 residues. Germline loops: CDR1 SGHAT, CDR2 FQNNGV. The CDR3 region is CASSPNTRIWETQYF. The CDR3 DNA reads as TGTGCCAGCAGCCCCAACACTAGGATTTGGGAGACCCAGTACTTC.

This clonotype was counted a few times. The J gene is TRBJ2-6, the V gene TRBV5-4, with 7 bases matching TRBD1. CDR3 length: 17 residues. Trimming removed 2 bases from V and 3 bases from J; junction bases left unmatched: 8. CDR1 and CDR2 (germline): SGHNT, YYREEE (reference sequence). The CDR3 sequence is CASSLGQESYGANVLTF. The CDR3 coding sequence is TGTGCCAGCAGCTTAGGACAGGAATCGTATGGGGCCAACGTCCTGACTTTC.

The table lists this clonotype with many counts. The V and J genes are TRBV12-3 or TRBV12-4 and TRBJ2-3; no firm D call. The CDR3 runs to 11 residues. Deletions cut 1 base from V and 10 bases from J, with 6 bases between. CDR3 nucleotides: TGTGCCAGCAGTTTAGAAGGTTCGCAGTATTTT. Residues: CASSLEGSQYF.

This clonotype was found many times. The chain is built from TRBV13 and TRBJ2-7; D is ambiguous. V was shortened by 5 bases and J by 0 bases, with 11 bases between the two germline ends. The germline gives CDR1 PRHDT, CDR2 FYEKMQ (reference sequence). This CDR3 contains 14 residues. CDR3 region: CASSPEPNSYEQYF. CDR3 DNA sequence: TGTGCCAGCAGCCCCGAACCCAACTCCTACGAGCAGTACTTC.

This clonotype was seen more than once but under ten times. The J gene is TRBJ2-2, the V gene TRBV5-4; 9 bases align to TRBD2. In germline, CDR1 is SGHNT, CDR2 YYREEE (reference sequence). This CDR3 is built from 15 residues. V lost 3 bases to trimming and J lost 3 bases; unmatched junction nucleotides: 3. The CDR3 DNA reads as TGTGCCAGCAGCTCTAGCGGGATGGACACCGGGGAGCTGTTTTTT. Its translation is CASSSSGMDTGELFF.

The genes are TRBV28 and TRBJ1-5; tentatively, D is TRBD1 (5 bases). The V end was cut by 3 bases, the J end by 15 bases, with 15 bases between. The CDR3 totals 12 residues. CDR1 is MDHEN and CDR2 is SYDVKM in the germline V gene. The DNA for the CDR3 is TGTGCCAGCAGTTTGCCCGGCCGACAGTCGCATTTT. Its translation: CASSLPGRQSHF.

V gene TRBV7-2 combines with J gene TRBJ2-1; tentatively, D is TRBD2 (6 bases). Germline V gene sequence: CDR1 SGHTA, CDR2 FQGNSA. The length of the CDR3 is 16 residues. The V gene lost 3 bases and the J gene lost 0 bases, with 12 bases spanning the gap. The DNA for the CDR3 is TGTGCCAGCAGCTTTGCTAGCGCTAGCTCCTACAATGAGCAGTTCTTC. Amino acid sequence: CASSFASASSYNEQFF.

The CDR3 is CASSLVGAQNTGELFF. The CDR3 DNA is TGTGCCAGCAGCTTGGTAGGGGCGCAGAACACCGGGGAGCTGTTTTTT. The rearrangement joins TRBV5-6 to TRBJ2-2, with D perhaps matching TRBD1 (5 bases). V dropped 0 bases and J dropped 1 base, with 10 bases sitting between them. Germline V gives CDR1 SGHDT, CDR2 YYEEEE. The CDR3 extends over 16 amino acids.

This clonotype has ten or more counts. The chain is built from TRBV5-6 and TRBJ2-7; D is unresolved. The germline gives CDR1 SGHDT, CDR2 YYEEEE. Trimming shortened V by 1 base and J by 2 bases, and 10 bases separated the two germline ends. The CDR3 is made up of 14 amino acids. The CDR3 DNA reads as TGTGCCAGCAGCTTGCTCAGCCTTCCCTACGAGCAGTACTTC. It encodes CASSLLSLPYEQYF. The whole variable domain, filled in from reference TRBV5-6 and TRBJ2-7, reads DAGVTQSPTHLIKTRGQQVTLRCSPKSGHDTVSWYQQALGQGPQFIFQYYEEEERQRGNFPDRFSGHQFPNYSSELNVNALLLGDSALYLCASSLLSLPYEQYFGPGTRLTVT.

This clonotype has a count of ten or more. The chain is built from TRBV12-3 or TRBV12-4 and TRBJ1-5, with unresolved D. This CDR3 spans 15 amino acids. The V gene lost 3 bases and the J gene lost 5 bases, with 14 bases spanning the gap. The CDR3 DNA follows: TGTGCCAGCAGTTTTTCGCAGGAGGACTATCAGCCCCAGCATTTT. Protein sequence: CASSFSQEDYQPQHF.

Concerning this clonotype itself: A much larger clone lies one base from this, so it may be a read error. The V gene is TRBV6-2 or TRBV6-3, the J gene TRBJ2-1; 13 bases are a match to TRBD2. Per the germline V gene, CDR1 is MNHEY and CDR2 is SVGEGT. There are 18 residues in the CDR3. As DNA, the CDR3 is TGTTCCAGCAGTACCCCCGGTGGACTAGCGGGAGTCTACAATGAGCAGTTCTTC. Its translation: CSSSTPGGLAGVYNEQFF.

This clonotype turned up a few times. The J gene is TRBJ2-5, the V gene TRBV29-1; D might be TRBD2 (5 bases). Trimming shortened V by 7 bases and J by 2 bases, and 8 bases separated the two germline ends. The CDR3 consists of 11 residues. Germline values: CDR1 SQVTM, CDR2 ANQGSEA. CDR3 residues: CSGWEQETQYF. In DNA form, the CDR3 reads TGCAGCGGGTGGGAGCAAGAGACCCAGTACTTC.

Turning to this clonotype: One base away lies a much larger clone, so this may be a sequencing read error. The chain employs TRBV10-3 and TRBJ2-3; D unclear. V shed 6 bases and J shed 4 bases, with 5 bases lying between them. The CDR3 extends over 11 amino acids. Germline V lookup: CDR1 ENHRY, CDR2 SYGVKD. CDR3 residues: CAIREADTQYF. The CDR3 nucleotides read TGTGCCATCAGGGAAGCAGATACGCAGTATTTT.

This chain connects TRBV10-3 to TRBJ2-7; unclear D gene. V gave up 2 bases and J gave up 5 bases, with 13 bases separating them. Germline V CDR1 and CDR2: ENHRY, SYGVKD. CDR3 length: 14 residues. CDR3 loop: CAISESGILHEQYF. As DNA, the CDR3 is TGTGCCATCAGTGAGAGTGGGATTCTCCACGAGCAGTACTTC.

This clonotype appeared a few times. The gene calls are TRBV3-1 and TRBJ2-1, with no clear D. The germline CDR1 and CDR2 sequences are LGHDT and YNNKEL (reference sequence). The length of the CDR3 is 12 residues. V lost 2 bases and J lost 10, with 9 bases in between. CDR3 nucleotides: TGTGCCAGCAGCCAAATCGTGGGCGAGCAGTTCTTC. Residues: CASSQIVGEQFF.

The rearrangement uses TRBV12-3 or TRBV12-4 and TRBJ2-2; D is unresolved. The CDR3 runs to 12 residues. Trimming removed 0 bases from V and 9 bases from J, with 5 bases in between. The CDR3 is CASSLALRELFF. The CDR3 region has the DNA TGTGCCAGCAGTTTAGCTCTCCGGGAGCTGTTTTTT.

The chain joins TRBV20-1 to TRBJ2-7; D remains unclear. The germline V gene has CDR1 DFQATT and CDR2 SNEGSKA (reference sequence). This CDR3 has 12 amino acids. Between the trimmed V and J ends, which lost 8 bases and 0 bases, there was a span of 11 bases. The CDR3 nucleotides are TGCAGTCCCTCCGCCTTCTCCTACGAGCAGTACTTC. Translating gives CSPSAFSYEQYF.

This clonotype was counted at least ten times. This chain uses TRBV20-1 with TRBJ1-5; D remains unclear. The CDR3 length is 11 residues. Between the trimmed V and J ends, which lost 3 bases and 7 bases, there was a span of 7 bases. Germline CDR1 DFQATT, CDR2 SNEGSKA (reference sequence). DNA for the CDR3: TGCAGTGCTAGTGGGGAACAGCCCCAGCATTTT. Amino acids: CSASGEQPQHF.

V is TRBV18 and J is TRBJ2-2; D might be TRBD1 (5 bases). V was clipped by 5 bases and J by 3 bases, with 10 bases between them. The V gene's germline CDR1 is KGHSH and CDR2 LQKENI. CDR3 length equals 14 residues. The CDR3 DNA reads TGTGCCAGCTCATCGACAGATTACACCGGGGAGCTGTTTTTT. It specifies CASSSTDYTGELFF. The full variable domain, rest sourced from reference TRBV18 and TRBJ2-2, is NAGVMQNPRHLVRRRGQEARLRCSPMKGHSHVYWYRQLPEEGLKFMVYLQKENIIDESGMPKERFSAEFPKEGPSILRIQQVVRGDSAAYFCASSSTDYTGELFFGEGSRLTVL.

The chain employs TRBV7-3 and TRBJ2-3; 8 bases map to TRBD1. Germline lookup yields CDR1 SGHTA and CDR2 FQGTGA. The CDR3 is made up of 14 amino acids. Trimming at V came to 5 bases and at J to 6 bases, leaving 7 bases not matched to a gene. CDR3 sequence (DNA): TGTGCCAGCAGCCGTCAGGGGGCGTTGGATACGCAGTATTTT. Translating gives CASSRQGALDTQYF.

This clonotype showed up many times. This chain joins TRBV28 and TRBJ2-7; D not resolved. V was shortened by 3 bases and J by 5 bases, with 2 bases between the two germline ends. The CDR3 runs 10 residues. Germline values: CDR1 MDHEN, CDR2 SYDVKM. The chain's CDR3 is CASSFHEQYF. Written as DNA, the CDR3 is TGTGCCAGCAGTTTCCACGAGCAGTACTTC.

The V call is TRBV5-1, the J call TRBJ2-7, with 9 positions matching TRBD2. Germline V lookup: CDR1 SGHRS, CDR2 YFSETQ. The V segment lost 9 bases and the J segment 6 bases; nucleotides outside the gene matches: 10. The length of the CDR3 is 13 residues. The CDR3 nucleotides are TGCGCCACCAAAGAACCAGCGGGAGGCGAGCAGTACTTC. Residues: CATKEPAGGEQYF.

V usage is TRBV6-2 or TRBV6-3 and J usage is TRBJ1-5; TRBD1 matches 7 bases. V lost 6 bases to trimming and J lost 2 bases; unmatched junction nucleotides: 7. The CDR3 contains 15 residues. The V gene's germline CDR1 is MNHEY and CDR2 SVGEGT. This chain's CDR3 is CASRNTGAGNQPQHF. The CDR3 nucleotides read TGTGCCAGCAGGAATACAGGGGCCGGCAATCAGCCCCAGCATTTT.